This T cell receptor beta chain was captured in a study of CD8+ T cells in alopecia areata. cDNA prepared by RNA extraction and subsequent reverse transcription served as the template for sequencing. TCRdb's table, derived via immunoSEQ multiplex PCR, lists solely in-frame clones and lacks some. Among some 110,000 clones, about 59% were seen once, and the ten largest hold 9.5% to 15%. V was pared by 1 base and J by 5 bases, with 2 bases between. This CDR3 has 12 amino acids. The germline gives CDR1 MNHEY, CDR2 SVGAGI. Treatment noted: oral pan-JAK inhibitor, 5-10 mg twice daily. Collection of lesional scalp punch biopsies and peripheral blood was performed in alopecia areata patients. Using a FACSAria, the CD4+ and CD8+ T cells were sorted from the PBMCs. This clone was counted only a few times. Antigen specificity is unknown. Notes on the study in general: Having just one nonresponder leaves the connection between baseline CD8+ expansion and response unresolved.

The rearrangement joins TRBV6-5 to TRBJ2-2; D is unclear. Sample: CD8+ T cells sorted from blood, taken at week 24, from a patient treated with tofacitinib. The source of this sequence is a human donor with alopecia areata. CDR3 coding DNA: TGTGCCAGCAGTTACTGGACCGGGGAGCTGTTTTTT. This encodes CASSYWTGELFF.